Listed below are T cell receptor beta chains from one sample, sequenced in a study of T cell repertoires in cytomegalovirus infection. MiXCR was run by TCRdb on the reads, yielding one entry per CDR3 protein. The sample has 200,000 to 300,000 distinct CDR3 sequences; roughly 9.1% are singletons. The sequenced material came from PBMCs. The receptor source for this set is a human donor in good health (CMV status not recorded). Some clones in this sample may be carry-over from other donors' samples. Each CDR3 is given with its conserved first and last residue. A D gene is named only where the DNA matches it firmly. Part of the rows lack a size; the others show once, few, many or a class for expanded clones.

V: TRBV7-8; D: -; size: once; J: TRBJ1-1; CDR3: CASTLWGAGRAFF; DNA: TGTGCCAGCACCTTATGGGGAGCGGGGCGAGCTTTCTTT
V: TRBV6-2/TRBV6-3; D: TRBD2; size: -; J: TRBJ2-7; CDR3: CASRPTSGRGYEQYF; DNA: TGTGCCAGCAGACCGACTAGCGGGAGAGGCTACGAGCAGTACTTC
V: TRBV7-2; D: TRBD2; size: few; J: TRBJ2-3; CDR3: CASSPRGWGTDTQYF; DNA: TGTGCCAGCAGCCCGCGGGGGTGGGGTACAGATACGCAGTATTTT
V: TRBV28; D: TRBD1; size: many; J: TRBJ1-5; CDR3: CASSFPQGPPGPQHF; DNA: TGTGCCAGCAGTTTTCCACAGGGGCCCCCAGGGCCCCAGCATTTT
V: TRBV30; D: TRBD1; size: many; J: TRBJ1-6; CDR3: CAWSRDRGPPFNSPLHF; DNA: TGTGCCTGGAGTAGGGACAGGGGGCCACCATTTAATTCACCCCTCCACTTT
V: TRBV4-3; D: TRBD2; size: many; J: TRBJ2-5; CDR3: CASSQDWASGDQETQYF; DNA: TGCGCCAGCAGCCAAGATTGGGCTAGCGGGGATCAAGAGACCCAGTACTTC
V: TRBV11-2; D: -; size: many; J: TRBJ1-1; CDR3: CASSLVRVANTEAFF; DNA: TGTGCCAGCAGCTTAGTTAGAGTAGCGAACACTGAAGCTTTCTTT
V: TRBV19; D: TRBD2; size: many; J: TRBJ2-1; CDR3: CASTSWTSGFGNEQFF; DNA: TGTGCCAGTACCTCTTGGACTAGCGGTTTTGGGAATGAGCAGTTCTTC
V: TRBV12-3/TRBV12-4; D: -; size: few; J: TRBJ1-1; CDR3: CASSPASWRISGAFF; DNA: TGTGCCAGCAGCCCCGCTAGTTGGCGGATCTCGGGCGCTTTCTTT
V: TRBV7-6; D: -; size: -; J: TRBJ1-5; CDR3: CASSPHGASSQPQHF; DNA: TGTGCCAGCAGCCCCCATGGGGCGAGCAGTCAGCCCCAGCATTTT
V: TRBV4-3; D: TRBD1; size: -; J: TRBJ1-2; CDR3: CASSPPMTGSIYGYTF; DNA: TGCGCCAGCAGCCCGCCTATGACAGGGTCAATCTATGGCTACACCTTC
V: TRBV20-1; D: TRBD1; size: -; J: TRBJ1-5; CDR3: CSAAGQGSNQPQHF; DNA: TGCAGTGCCGCGGGACAGGGAAGCAATCAGCCCCAGCATTTT
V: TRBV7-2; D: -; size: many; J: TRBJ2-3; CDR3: CATGRGSTDTQYF; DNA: TGTGCCACCGGCAGGGGAAGCACAGATACGCAGTATTTT
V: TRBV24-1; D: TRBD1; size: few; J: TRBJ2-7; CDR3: CATSDRPGQGTYEQYF; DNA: TGTGCCACCAGTGACCGGCCGGGACAGGGAACCTACGAGCAGTACTTC
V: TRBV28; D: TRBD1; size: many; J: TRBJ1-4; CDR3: CASSLGGQGQEKLFF; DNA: TGTGCCAGCAGTTTGGGTGGACAGGGACAAGAAAAACTGTTTTTT
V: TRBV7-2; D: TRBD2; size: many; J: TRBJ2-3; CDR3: CASSLESLGSGGPTDTQYF; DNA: TGTGCCAGCAGCTTAGAGTCCCTCGGGAGCGGGGGACCCACAGATACGCAGTATTTT